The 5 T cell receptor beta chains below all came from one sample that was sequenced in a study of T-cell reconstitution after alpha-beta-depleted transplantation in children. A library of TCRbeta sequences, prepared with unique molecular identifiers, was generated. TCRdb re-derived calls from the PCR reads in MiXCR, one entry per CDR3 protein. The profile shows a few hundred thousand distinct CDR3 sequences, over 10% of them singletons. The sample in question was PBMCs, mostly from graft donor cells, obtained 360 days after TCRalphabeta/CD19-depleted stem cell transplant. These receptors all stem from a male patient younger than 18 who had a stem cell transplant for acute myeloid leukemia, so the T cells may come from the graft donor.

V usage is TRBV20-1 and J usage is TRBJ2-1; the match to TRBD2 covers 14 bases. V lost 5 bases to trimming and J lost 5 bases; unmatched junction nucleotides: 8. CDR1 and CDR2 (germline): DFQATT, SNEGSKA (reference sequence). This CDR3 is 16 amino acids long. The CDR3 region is CSAPHGLAGGHNEQFF. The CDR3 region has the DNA TGCAGTGCTCCCCACGGACTAGCGGGAGGCCACAATGAGCAGTTCTTC.

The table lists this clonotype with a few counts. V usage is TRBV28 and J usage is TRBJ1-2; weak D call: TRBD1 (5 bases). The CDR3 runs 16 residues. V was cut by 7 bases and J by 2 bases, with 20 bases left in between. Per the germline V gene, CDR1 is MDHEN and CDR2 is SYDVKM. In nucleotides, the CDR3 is TGTGCCAGCATGGCGGTATCGGGGGTAAAAAACTATGGCTACACCTTC. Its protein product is CASMAVSGVKNYGYTF.

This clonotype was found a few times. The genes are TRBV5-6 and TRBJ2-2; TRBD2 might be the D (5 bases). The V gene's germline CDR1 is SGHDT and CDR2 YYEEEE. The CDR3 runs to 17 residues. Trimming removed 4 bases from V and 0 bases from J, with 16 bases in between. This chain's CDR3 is CASSTRGYGANTGELFF. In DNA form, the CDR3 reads TGTGCCAGCAGCACCCGAGGGTATGGGGCGAACACCGGGGAGCTGTTTTTT.

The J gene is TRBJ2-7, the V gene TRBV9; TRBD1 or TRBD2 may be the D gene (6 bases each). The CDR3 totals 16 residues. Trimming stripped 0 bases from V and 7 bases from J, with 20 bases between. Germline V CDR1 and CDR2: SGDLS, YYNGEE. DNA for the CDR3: TGTGCCAGCAGCGTAGGGGACCAGGGGCCGGGGGATGAGCAGTACTTC. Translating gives CASSVGDQGPGDEQYF. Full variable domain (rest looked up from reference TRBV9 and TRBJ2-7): DSGVTQTPKHLITATGQRVTLRCSPRSGDLSVYWYQQSLDQGLQFLIQYYNGEERAKGNILERFSAQQFPDLHSELNLSSLELGDSALYFCASSVGDQGPGDEQYFGPGTRLTVT.

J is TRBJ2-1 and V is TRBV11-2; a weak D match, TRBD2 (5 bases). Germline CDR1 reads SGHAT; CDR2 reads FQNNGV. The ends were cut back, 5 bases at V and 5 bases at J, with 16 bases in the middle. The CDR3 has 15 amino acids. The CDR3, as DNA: TGTGCCAGCAGCCTAGCCCCGGCCGCCCACAATGAGCAGTTCTTC. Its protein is CASSLAPAAHNEQFF.